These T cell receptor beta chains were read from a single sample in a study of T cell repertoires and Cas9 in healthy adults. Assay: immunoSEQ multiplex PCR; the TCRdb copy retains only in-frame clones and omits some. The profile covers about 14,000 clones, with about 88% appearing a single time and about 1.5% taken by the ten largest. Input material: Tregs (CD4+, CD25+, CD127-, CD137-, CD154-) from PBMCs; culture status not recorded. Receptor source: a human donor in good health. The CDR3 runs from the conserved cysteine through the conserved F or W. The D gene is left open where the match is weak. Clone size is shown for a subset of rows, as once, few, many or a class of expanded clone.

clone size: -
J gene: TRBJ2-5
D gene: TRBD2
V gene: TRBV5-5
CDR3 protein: CASSTGPAGGQETQYF
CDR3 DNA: TGTGCCAGCAGCACTGGACCAGCGGGGGGCCAAGAGACCCAGTACTTC

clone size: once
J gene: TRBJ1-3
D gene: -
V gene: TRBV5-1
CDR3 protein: CASSPGGNTIYF
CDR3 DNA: TGCGCCAGCAGCCCGGGGGGAAACACCATATATTTT

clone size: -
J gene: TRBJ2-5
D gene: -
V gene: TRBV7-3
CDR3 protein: CASSLNPVPLVETQYF
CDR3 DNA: TGTGCCAGCAGCTTAAACCCGGTCCCCCTGGTAGAGACCCAGTACTTC

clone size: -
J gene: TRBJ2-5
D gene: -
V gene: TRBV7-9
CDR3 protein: CASSSRIISETQYF
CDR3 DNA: TGTGCCAGCAGCTCCCGTATTATTTCGGAGACCCAGTACTTC

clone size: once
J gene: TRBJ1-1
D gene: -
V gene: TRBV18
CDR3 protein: CASSPGGNTEAFF
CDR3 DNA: TGTGCCAGCTCACCCGGGGGGAACACTGAAGCTTTCTTT

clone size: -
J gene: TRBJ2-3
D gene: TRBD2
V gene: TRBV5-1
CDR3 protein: CASRRTSGRGADTQYF
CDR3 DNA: TGCGCCAGCAGACGGACTAGCGGGAGAGGGGCAGATACGCAGTATTTT

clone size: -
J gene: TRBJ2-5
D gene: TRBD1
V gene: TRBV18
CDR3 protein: CASSTGQGLSQTQYF
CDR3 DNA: TGTGCCAGCTCAACTGGACAGGGGCTCTCTCAGACCCAGTACTTC

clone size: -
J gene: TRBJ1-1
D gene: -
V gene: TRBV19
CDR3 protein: CASKLSSEAFF
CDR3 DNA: TGTGCCAGTAAGCTTTCGTCTGAAGCTTTCTTT

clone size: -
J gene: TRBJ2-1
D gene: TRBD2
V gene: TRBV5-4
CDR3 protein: CASSLVSGREGYSEQFF
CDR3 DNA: TGTGCCAGCAGCTTGGTGAGTGGGCGGGAGGGTTACTCTGAGCAGTTCTTC

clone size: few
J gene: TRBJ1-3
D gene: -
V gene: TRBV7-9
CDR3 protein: CASSLPPLRGPNSGNTIYF
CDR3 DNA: TGTGCCAGCAGCTTACCACCACTCCGGGGACCAAACTCTGGAAACACCATATATTTT

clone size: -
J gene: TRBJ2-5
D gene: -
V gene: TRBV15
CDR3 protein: CATSRESWADGQETQYF
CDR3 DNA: TGTGCCACCAGCAGAGAATCGTGGGCAGATGGCCAAGAGACCCAGTACTTC

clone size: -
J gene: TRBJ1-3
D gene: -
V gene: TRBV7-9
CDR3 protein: CASSLALGAGNTIYF
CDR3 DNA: TGTGCCAGCAGCTTAGCTTTGGGGGCTGGAAACACCATATATTTT

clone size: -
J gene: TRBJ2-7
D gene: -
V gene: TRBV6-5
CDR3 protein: CASRPTPYEQYF
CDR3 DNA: TGTGCCAGCAGGCCCACCCCCTACGAGCAGTACTTC

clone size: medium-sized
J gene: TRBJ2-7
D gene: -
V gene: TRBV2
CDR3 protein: CASSIQGGTYEQYF
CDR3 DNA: TGTGCCAGCAGTATTCAGGGAGGAACCTACGAGCAGTACTTC

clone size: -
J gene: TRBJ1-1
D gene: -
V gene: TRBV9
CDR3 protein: CASSGYGGTEAFF
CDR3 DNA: TGTGCCTCCAGCGGATACGGGGGCACTGAAGCTTTCTTT

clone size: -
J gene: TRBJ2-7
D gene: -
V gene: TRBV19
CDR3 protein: CASSILPGGEQYF
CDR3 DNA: TGTGCCAGTAGTATCCTCCCCGGGGGCGAGCAGTACTTC

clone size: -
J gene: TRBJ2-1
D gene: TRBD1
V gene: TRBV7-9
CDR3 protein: CASSLAQWQGADEQFF
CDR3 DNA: TGTGCCAGCAGCTTAGCGCAGTGGCAGGGGGCAGATGAGCAGTTCTTC

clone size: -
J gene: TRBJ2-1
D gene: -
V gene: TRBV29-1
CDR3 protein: CSVAGVYNEQFF
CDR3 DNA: TGCAGCGTTGCGGGGGTCTACAATGAGCAGTTCTTC

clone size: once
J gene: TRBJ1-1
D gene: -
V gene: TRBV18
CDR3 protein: CASAGGGPEAFF
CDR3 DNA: TGTGCCAGCGCTGGGGGTGGCCCTGAAGCTTTCTTT

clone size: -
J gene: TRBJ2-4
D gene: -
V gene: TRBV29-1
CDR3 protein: CSVLGSHIQYF
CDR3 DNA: TGCAGCGTATTGGGGAGCCACATTCAGTACTTC

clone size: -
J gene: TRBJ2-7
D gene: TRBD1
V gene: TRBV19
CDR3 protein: CASSIGGQGLAYYEQYF
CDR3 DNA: TGTGCCAGTAGTATAGGGGGACAGGGTCTAGCCTACTACGAGCAGTACTTC

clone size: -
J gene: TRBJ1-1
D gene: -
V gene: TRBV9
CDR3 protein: CASSVGVEGAEAFF
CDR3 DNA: TGTGCCAGCAGCGTAGGGGTGGAGGGCGCTGAAGCTTTCTTT

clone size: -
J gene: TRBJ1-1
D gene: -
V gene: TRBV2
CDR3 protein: CASSAGINTEAFF
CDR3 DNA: TGTGCCAGCAGTGCGGGGATCAACACTGAAGCTTTCTTT

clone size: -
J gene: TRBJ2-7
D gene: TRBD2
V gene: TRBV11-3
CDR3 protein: CASSPRVAGLFSQYF
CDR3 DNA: TGTGCCAGCAGCCCTCGGGTAGCGGGGCTATTTTCTCAGTACTTC

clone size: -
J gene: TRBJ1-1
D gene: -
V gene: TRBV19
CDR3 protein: CASSIGDANTEAFF
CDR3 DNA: TGTGCCAGTAGTATAGGCGACGCAAACACTGAAGCTTTCTTT

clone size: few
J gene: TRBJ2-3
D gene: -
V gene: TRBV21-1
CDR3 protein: CASSPKPGRDTQYF
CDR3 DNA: TGTGCCAGCAGCCCTAAACCCGGGCGAGATACGCAGTATTTT

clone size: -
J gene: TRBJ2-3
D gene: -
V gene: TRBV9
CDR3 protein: CASSEQGGVKADTQYF
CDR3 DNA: TGTGCCAGCAGTGAACAAGGCGGGGTGAAGGCAGATACGCAGTATTTT

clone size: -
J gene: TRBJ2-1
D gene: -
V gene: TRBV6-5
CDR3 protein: CASGIGQLSYNEQFF
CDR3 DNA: TGTGCCAGCGGAATCGGACAGCTCTCCTACAATGAGCAGTTCTTC

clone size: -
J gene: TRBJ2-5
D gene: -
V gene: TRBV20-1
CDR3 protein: CSARGETQYF
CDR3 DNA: TGCAGTGCTAGGGGAGAGACCCAGTACTTC

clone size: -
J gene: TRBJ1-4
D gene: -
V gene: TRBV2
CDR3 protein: CASSEYLRNHEKLFF
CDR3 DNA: TGTGCCAGCAGTGAGTACCTCAGAAACCATGAAAAACTGTTTTTT

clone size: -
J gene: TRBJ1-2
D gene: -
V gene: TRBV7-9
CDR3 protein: CASSFDRSNGYTF
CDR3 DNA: TGTGCCAGCAGCTTCGACAGGTCGAATGGCTACACCTTC

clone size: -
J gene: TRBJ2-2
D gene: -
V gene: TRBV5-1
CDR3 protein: CASSLEAETGELFF
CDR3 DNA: TGCGCCAGCAGCTTGGAGGCGGAAACCGGGGAGCTGTTTTTT

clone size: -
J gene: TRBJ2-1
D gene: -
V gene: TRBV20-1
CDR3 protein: CSALSNEQFF
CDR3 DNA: TGCAGTGCCCTCTCTAATGAGCAGTTCTTC

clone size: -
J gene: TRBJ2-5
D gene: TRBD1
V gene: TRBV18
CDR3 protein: CASSPGTEVTQYF
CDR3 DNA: TGTGCCAGCTCGCCCGGGACAGAGGTGACCCAGTACTTC

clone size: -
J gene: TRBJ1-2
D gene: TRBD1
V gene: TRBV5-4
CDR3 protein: CASSLDRVNYGYTF
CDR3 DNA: TGTGCCAGCAGCCTGGACAGGGTGAACTATGGCTACACCTTC

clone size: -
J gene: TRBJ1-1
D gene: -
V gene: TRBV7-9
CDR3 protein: CASSLSGRLNTEAFF
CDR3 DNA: TGTGCCAGCAGCTTATCGGGACGGCTGAACACTGAAGCTTTCTTT

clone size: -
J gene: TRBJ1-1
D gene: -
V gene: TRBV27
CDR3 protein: CASSPRRMNTEAFF
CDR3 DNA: TGTGCCAGCAGTCCCCGTAGGATGAACACCGAAGCTTTCTTT

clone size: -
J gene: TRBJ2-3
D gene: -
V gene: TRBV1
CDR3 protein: CTSSQGSLAVGAPDTQYF
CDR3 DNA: TGCACCAGCAGCCAAGGGTCTCTAGCGGTTGGGGCCCCAGATACGCAGTATTTT

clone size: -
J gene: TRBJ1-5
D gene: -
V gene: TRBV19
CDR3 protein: CASSGWEDQPQHF
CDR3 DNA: TGTGCCAGTAGTGGCTGGGAGGATCAGCCCCAGCATTTT

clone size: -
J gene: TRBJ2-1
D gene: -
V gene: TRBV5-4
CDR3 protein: CASSLALGRGNEQFF
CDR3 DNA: TGTGCCAGCAGCTTGGCGCTAGGGAGAGGGAATGAGCAGTTCTTC

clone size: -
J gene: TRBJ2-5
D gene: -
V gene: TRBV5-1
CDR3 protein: CASRNSPGEETQYF
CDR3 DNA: TGCGCCAGCCGTAATAGCCCAGGGGAGGAGACCCAGTACTTC

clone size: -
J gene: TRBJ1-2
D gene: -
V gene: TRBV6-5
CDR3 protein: CASSPRLAGLGGYTF
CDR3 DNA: TGTGCCAGCAGTCCAAGACTAGCCGGGCTGGGTGGCTACACCTTC

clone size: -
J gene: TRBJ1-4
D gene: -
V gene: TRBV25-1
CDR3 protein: CASSEPRGEKLFF
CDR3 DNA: TGTGCCAGCAGTGAACCCCGAGGTGAAAAACTGTTTTTT

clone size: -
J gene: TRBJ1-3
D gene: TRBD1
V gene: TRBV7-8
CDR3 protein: CASSSRGRNSGNTIYF
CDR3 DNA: TGTGCCAGCAGCTCGAGGGGGCGGAACTCTGGAAACACCATATATTTT

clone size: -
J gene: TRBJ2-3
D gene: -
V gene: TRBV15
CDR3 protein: CATSRDGRYGGEGIGATDTQYF
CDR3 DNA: TGTGCCACCAGCAGAGATGGACGGTATGGGGGAGAGGGGATCGGAGCCACAGATACGCAGTATTTT

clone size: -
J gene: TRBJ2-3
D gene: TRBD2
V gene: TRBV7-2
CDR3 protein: CASSLAGVGGSDTQYF
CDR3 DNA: TGTGCCAGCAGCTTAGCCGGCGTGGGAGGGTCAGATACGCAGTATTTT

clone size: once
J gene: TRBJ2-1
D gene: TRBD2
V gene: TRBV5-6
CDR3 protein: CASSLPGGRDEQFF
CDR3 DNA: TGTGCCAGCAGCTTACCGGGGGGGCGCGATGAGCAGTTCTTC

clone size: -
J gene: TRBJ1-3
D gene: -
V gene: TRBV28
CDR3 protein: CASSLPNTYSFVRNTIYF
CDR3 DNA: TGTGCCAGCAGTCTCCCCAACACCTATTCATTCGTTAGAAACACCATATATTTT

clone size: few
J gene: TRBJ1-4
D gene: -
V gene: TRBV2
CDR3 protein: CASRRATNEKLFF
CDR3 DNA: TGTGCCAGCCGGCGAGCAACTAATGAAAAACTGTTTTTT

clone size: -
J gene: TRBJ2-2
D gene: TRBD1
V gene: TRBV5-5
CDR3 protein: CASSFSGTGVTGELFF
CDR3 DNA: TGTGCCAGCAGCTTCTCCGGGACAGGGGTGACCGGGGAGCTGTTTTTT

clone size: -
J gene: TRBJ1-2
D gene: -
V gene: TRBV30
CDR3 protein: CAWTGRRGNYGYTF
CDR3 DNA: TGTGCCTGGACAGGGCGGCGGGGTAACTATGGCTACACCTTC

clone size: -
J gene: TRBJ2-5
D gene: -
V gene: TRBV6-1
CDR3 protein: CASSIGQGGETQYF
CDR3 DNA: TGTGCCAGCAGTATAGGTCAGGGGGGAGAGACCCAGTACTTC

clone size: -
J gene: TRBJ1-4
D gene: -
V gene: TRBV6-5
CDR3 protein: CASSRTVWNEKLFF
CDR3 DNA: TGTGCCAGCAGTCGGACAGTCTGGAATGAAAAACTGTTTTTT

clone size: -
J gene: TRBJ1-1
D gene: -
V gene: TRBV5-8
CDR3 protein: CASSLTPTSPTGGTEAFF
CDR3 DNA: TGTGCCAGCAGCTTGACACCGACTAGCCCAACTGGAGGGACTGAAGCTTTCTTT

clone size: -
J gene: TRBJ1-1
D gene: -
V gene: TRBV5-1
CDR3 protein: CASSAGTTNTEAFF
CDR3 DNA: TGCGCCAGCAGCGCCGGGACCACGAACACTGAAGCTTTCTTT